Listed here are 4 T cell receptor beta chains from one sample, sequenced in a study of blood T cell repertoires in COVID-19. Data came from immunoSEQ multiplex PCR; TCRdb stores just in-frame clones and leaves some out. The top ten hold around 7.7% of the sample, which has fewer than 200,000 clones, roughly 80% seen once. Sequenced: PBMCs or T cells enriched from blood (not recorded which). The source is a man in his fifties who had recovered from COVID-19.

This clone appeared once. The rearrangement uses TRBV5-1 and TRBJ2-3; 12 nucleotides line up with TRBD2. With 2 bases clipped from V and 6 bases from J, the junction kept 10 bases outside the gene matches. Germline V CDR1 and CDR2: SGHRS, YFSETQ. The CDR3 extends over 17 amino acids. In DNA form, the CDR3 reads TGCGCCAGCAGCTTCGGACTAGCGGGGCCCCAACGGGATACGCAGTATTTT. Protein product: CASSFGLAGPQRDTQYF. Full variable domain (missing parts from reference TRBV5-1 and TRBJ2-3): KAGVTQTPRYLIKTRGQQVTLSCSPISGHRSVSWYQQTPGQGLQFLFEYFSETQRNKGNFPGRFSGRQFSNSRSEMNVSTLELGDSALYLCASSFGLAGPQRDTQYFGPGTRLTVL.

The rearrangement uses TRBV12-3 or TRBV12-4 and TRBJ1-1; perhaps TRBD1 as D (6 bases). Trimming stripped 7 bases from V and 0 bases from J, with 9 bases between. This CDR3 has 13 amino acids. Here the CDR3 reads CASIGQLNTEAFF. CDR3 sequence (DNA): TGTGCCAGCATAGGACAGTTGAACACTGAAGCTTTCTTT.

The rearrangement joins TRBV2 to TRBJ2-6; no reliable D call. Looked up from germline, CDR1 is SNHLY and CDR2 is FYNNEI. The CDR3 has 18 residues. Trimming took off 4 bases at V and 4 bases at J, with 20 bases between the two ends. The CDR3 loop is CASSGYYDRLLGANVLTF. The DNA for the CDR3 is TGTGCCAGCAGTGGATACTACGACCGGCTTTTAGGGGCCAACGTCCTGACTTTC.

This chain uses TRBV7-9 with TRBJ2-3, with 11 bases fitting TRBD2. Germline CDR1 is SEHNR and CDR2 is FQNEAQ (reference sequence). V trimming: 5 bases; J trimming: 7 bases; junction bases outside the gene matches: 8. The CDR3 length is 15 residues. The CDR3 DNA reads TGTGCCAGCAGCACGACTAGCGGGGATTTCAATACGCAGTATTTT. Protein: CASSTTSGDFNTQYF.